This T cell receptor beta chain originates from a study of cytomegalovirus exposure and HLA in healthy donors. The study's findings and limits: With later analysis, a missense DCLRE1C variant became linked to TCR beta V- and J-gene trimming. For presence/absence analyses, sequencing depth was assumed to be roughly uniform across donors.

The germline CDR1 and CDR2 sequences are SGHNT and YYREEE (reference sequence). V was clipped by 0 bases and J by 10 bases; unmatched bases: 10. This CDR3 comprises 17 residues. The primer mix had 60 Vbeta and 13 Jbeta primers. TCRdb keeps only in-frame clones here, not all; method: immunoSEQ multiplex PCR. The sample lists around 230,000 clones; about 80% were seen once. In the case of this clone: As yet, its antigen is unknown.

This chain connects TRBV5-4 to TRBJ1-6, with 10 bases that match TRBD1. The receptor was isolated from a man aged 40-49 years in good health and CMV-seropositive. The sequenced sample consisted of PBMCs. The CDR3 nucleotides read TGTGCCAGCAGCTTGGCTAGGACAGGGGGGAATTCATCACCCCTCCACTTT. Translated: CASSLARTGGNSSPLHF.